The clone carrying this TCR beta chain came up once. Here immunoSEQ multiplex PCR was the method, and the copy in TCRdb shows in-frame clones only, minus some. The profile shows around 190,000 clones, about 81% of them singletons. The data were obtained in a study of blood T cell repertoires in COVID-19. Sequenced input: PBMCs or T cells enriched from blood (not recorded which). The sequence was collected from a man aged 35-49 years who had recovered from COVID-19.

The CDR3 is CASTPPGLAGGTDTQYF. The CDR3 DNA follows: TGTGCCAGCACCCCGCCTGGACTAGCGGGGGGCACAGATACGCAGTATTTT. This rearrangement joins TRBV7-2 to TRBJ2-3; 13 bases agree with TRBD2. This CDR3 is 17 amino acids long. V trimming: 7 bases; J trimming: 1 base; junction bases outside the gene matches: 8. Germline lookup yields CDR1 SGHTA and CDR2 FQGNSA.